This T cell receptor beta chain is from a study of cytomegalovirus exposure and HLA in healthy donors. TCRdb's table, derived via immunoSEQ multiplex PCR, lists solely in-frame clones and lacks some. This sample has around 300,000 clones, with 80% to 90% found just once. Broader study findings: There were some public TCRs occurring in many donors, but most TCR sequences were rare.

The length of the CDR3 is 12 residues. CDR1 and CDR2 (germline): SNHLY, FYNNEI. Notes on this clone: Antigen: not known. A junction end diverges from the germline sequence, so it may reflect a read error.

Donors were drawn from the approximately 120-subject validation cohort, separate from the approximately 680-subject first cohort. What was sequenced was PBMCs. The sequence came from a woman between 18 and 29 years old in good health and CMV-seronegative. The chain recombines TRBV2 with TRBJ2-7; 8 bases are shared with TRBD1. CDR3 in amino acids: CASSGGRDRRDF. The CDR3, as DNA: TGTGCCAGCAGTGGGGGACGGGACAGGAGAGACTTC.